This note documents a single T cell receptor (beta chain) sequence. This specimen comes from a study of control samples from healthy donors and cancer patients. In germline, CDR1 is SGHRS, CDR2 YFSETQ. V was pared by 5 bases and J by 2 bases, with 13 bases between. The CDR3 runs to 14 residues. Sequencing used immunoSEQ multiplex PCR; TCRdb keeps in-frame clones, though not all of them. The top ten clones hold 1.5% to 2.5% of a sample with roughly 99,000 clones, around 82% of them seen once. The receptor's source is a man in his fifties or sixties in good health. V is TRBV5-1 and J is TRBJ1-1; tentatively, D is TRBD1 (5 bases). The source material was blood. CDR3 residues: CASSLQVSNTEAFF. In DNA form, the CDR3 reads TGCGCCAGCAGTCTACAGGTCTCCAACACTGAAGCTTTCTTT. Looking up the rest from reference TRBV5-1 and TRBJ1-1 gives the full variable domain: KAGVTQTPRYLIKTRGQQVTLSCSPISGHRSVSWYQQTPGQGLQFLFEYFSETQRNKGNFPGRFSGRQFSNSRSEMNVSTLELGDSALYLCASSLQVSNTEAFFGQGTRLTVV.